These T cell receptor beta chains were read from a single sample in a study of control samples from healthy donors and cancer patients. Generated by immunoSEQ multiplex PCR, the TCRdb table keeps only in-frame clones and is missing some. This sample has around 120,000 clones; approximately 93% occur once, and the top ten carry less than 3.5%. The sample comprised blood. The receptors shown here come from a man under 40 in good health. Each CDR3 is given with its conserved first and last residue. Fields, in order: clone size, V gene, D gene, J gene, CDR3 protein, CDR3 DNA. The D gene is left open where the match is weak. Part of the rows lack a size; the others show once, few, many or a class for expanded clones.

abundance: NA; v_gene: TRBV30; d_gene: TRBD1; j_gene: TRBJ1-1; CDR3aa: CAWGDSNTEAFF; CDR3nt: TGTGCCTGGGGGGACAGCAACACTGAAGCTTTCTTT
abundance: NA; v_gene: TRBV5-1; d_gene: TRBD1; j_gene: TRBJ1-2; CDR3aa: CASSSDREERDGYTF; CDR3nt: TGCGCCAGCAGCTCCGACAGGGAGGAACGTGATGGCTACACCTTC
abundance: NA; v_gene: TRBV7-9; d_gene: NA; j_gene: TRBJ1-4; CDR3aa: CASSRQDGEKLFF; CDR3nt: TGTGCCAGCAGCAGACAAGACGGGGAAAAACTGTTTTTT
abundance: NA; v_gene: TRBV24-1; d_gene: NA; j_gene: TRBJ2-7; CDR3aa: CATGDGTAYEQYF; CDR3nt: TGTGCCACCGGGGACGGAACCGCCTACGAGCAGTACTTC
abundance: NA; v_gene: TRBV5-6; d_gene: NA; j_gene: TRBJ1-5; CDR3aa: CASSLSYSNQPQHF; CDR3nt: TGTGCCAGCAGCCTATCTTATAGCAATCAGCCCCAGCATTTT
abundance: once; v_gene: TRBV19; d_gene: NA; j_gene: TRBJ1-5; CDR3aa: CASSNRAQGMTQHF; CDR3nt: TGTGCCAGTAGCAACAGGGCGCAGGGAATGACCCAGCATTTT
abundance: NA; v_gene: TRBV6-6; d_gene: NA; j_gene: TRBJ2-2; CDR3aa: CASSWITALNTGELFF; CDR3nt: TGTGCCAGCAGTTGGATTACAGCGCTGAACACCGGGGAGCTGTTTTTT
abundance: NA; v_gene: TRBV7-8; d_gene: NA; j_gene: TRBJ1-5; CDR3aa: CASSLQQGVQPQHF; CDR3nt: TGTGCCAGCAGCTTACAACAGGGAGTTCAGCCCCAGCATTTT
abundance: NA; v_gene: TRBV5-1; d_gene: NA; j_gene: TRBJ2-2; CDR3aa: CASSLAGGLGGELFF; CDR3nt: TGCGCCAGCAGCTTGGCCGGAGGGCTGGGAGGGGAGCTGTTTTTT
abundance: NA; v_gene: TRBV7-9; d_gene: TRBD2; j_gene: TRBJ2-7; CDR3aa: CASTSTSSSYEQYF; CDR3nt: TGTGCCAGCACCTCGACTAGCAGCTCCTACGAGCAGTACTTC
abundance: NA; v_gene: TRBV9; d_gene: NA; j_gene: TRBJ1-1; CDR3aa: CASSVFGRATEAFF; CDR3nt: TGTGCCAGCAGCGTATTCGGAAGGGCCACTGAAGCTTTCTTT
abundance: NA; v_gene: TRBV11-2; d_gene: NA; j_gene: TRBJ1-2; CDR3aa: CASSLQWDYGYTF; CDR3nt: TGTGCCAGCAGCTTGCAGTGGGACTATGGCTACACCTTC
abundance: NA; v_gene: TRBV9; d_gene: TRBD1; j_gene: TRBJ1-2; CDR3aa: CASSGNRGLGGYTF; CDR3nt: TGTGCCAGCAGCGGAAACAGGGGGCTAGGAGGCTACACCTTC
abundance: NA; v_gene: TRBV6-4; d_gene: NA; j_gene: TRBJ1-2; CDR3aa: CASRDTDVGVNGYTF; CDR3nt: TGTGCCAGCCGGGATACGGATGTGGGGGTAAATGGCTACACCTTC
abundance: NA; v_gene: TRBV10-3; d_gene: TRBD2; j_gene: TRBJ2-3; CDR3aa: CAISESPLAGTRKTYGQYF; CDR3nt: TGTGCCATCAGTGAGTCCCCTTTAGCGGGGACGAGGAAAACCTATGGGCAGTATTTT
abundance: NA; v_gene: TRBV29-1; d_gene: NA; j_gene: TRBJ1-1; CDR3aa: CSVLKGGRGSEAFF; CDR3nt: TGCAGCGTCCTCAAGGGGGGGAGAGGGTCTGAAGCTTTCTTT
abundance: NA; v_gene: TRBV6-5; d_gene: NA; j_gene: TRBJ2-2; CDR3aa: CASSYSRAGTGELFF; CDR3nt: TGTGCCAGCAGTTACTCGAGGGCCGGCACCGGGGAGCTGTTTTTT
abundance: NA; v_gene: TRBV30; d_gene: TRBD1; j_gene: TRBJ1-2; CDR3aa: CAWSFDREDGYTF; CDR3nt: TGTGCCTGGAGCTTCGACAGGGAGGATGGCTACACCTTC
abundance: NA; v_gene: TRBV15; d_gene: TRBD1; j_gene: TRBJ1-4; CDR3aa: CATSRDEDRGREKLFF; CDR3nt: TGTGCCACCAGCAGAGACGAGGACAGGGGGCGGGAAAAACTGTTTTTT
abundance: NA; v_gene: TRBV18; d_gene: NA; j_gene: TRBJ1-1; CDR3aa: CASSLRGGGPGTEAFF; CDR3nt: TGTGCCAGCTCCCTCCGGGGCGGGGGCCCGGGCACTGAAGCTTTCTTT
abundance: NA; v_gene: TRBV4-2; d_gene: NA; j_gene: TRBJ1-2; CDR3aa: CASSQDPGTSYGYTF; CDR3nt: TGTGCCAGCAGCCAAGATCCGGGTACTAGCTATGGCTACACCTTC
abundance: NA; v_gene: TRBV19; d_gene: NA; j_gene: TRBJ1-2; CDR3aa: CASSIGGGDNYGYTF; CDR3nt: TGTGCCAGTAGTATCGGGGGGGGAGACAACTATGGCTACACCTTC
abundance: NA; v_gene: TRBV6-2/TRBV6-3; d_gene: NA; j_gene: TRBJ1-1; CDR3aa: CASSYGQLTEAFF; CDR3nt: TGTGCCAGCAGTTATGGACAGTTGACTGAAGCTTTCTTT
abundance: NA; v_gene: TRBV6-4; d_gene: TRBD1; j_gene: TRBJ1-1; CDR3aa: CASSRSISGQGANTEAFF; CDR3nt: TGTGCCAGCAGCCGATCGATTTCGGGACAGGGGGCGAACACTGAAGCTTTCTTT
abundance: NA; v_gene: TRBV19; d_gene: NA; j_gene: TRBJ1-5; CDR3aa: CASSIGTGINQPQHF; CDR3nt: TGTGCCAGTAGTATAGGTACAGGCATTAATCAGCCCCAGCATTTT
abundance: NA; v_gene: TRBV7-9; d_gene: TRBD1; j_gene: TRBJ1-1; CDR3aa: CASSLDRGNTEAFF; CDR3nt: TGTGCCAGCAGCTTGGACAGGGGGAACACTGAAGCTTTCTTT
abundance: NA; v_gene: TRBV10-1; d_gene: NA; j_gene: TRBJ2-1; CDR3aa: CASSEPPGVVQFF; CDR3nt: TGCGCCAGCAGTGAGCCCCCTGGGGTGGTGCAGTTCTTC
abundance: NA; v_gene: TRBV2; d_gene: NA; j_gene: TRBJ1-6; CDR3aa: CASTGLVGSPLHF; CDR3nt: TGTGCCAGCACGGGGTTGGTGGGGTCACCCCTCCACTTT
abundance: few; v_gene: TRBV6-5; d_gene: NA; j_gene: TRBJ1-1; CDR3aa: CASPRGNTEAFF; CDR3nt: TGTGCCAGCCCTAGGGGGAACACTGAAGCTTTCTTT
abundance: NA; v_gene: TRBV19; d_gene: NA; j_gene: TRBJ1-5; CDR3aa: CASSIADGSNHPQHF; CDR3nt: TGTGCCAGTAGTATTGCGGATGGGTCTAATCATCCCCAGCATTTT
abundance: NA; v_gene: TRBV5-1; d_gene: NA; j_gene: TRBJ1-2; CDR3aa: CASSLNRDGPNGYTF; CDR3nt: TGCGCCAGCAGCTTGAACCGGGACGGCCCTAATGGCTACACCTTC
abundance: NA; v_gene: TRBV27; d_gene: NA; j_gene: TRBJ1-1; CDR3aa: CASSPDSEHRNTEAFF; CDR3nt: TGTGCCAGCAGCCCTGACAGCGAACACAGGAACACTGAAGCTTTCTTT
abundance: NA; v_gene: TRBV20-1; d_gene: TRBD2; j_gene: TRBJ2-5; CDR3aa: CSASMLAGGLVETQYF; CDR3nt: TGCAGTGCTAGTATGCTAGCGGGGGGGCTTGTGGAGACCCAGTACTTC
abundance: NA; v_gene: TRBV5-5; d_gene: TRBD1; j_gene: TRBJ1-4; CDR3aa: CASSSGTGSNEKLFF; CDR3nt: TGTGCCAGCAGTTCCGGGACAGGAAGTAATGAAAAACTGTTTTTT
abundance: NA; v_gene: TRBV19; d_gene: NA; j_gene: TRBJ2-4; CDR3aa: CATDDLAKNIQYF; CDR3nt: TGTGCCACGGATGACTTAGCCAAAAACATTCAGTACTTC
abundance: few; v_gene: TRBV27; d_gene: TRBD2; j_gene: TRBJ2-2; CDR3aa: CASSPLSGWEGTGELFF; CDR3nt: TGTGCCAGCAGCCCCCTGAGCGGCTGGGAGGGAACCGGGGAGCTGTTTTTT
abundance: once; v_gene: TRBV7-2; d_gene: TRBD2; j_gene: TRBJ2-1; CDR3aa: CASSFPRGSGGMKEQFF; CDR3nt: TGTGCCAGCAGCTTCCCCCGGGGTAGCGGGGGGATGAAGGAGCAGTTCTTC
abundance: NA; v_gene: TRBV2; d_gene: NA; j_gene: TRBJ1-1; CDR3aa: CASSGTVSSLNTEAFF; CDR3nt: TGTGCCAGCAGCGGAACAGTCAGCAGTTTGAACACTGAAGCTTTCTTT
abundance: once; v_gene: TRBV11-2; d_gene: NA; j_gene: TRBJ1-1; CDR3aa: CASSQGRNTEAFF; CDR3nt: TGTGCCAGCAGCCAAGGGAGGAACACTGAAGCTTTCTTT
abundance: NA; v_gene: TRBV7-7; d_gene: NA; j_gene: TRBJ2-5; CDR3aa: CASSLGTTRETQYF; CDR3nt: TGTGCCAGCAGCTTAGGAACCACTAGAGAGACCCAGTACTTC
abundance: once; v_gene: TRBV14; d_gene: NA; j_gene: TRBJ2-4; CDR3aa: CASSRIGDIQYF; CDR3nt: TGTGCCAGCAGCCGGATAGGGGACATTCAGTACTTC